This T cell receptor (beta chain) was found in a study of kidney transplant recipient with SARS-CoV-2 infection. One entry per CDR3 protein, called by TCRdb with MiXCR from the reads. The sample has about 250,000 distinct CDR3 sequences, around 30% seen once; the top ten hold under 7.5%. This clonotype was observed at least ten times. Germline V lookup: CDR1 SNHLY, CDR2 FYNNEI. The CDR3 runs to 16 residues. Losses at the gene ends were 4 bases for V and 3 bases for J; bases not matched to a gene: 3. This TCR was recovered from a young adult male patient who had COVID-19 and was a kidney transplant recipient. A share of the T cells may be of graft donor origin. The rearrangement joins TRBV2 to TRBJ2-3; TRBD2 matches at 14 bases. This specimen was a blood sample, taken at baseline and on roughly day 120 from a kidney transplant recipient. CDR3 region: CASSGTSGGLTDTQYF. DNA for the CDR3: TGTGCCAGCAGTGGGACTAGCGGGGGGTTAACAGATACGCAGTATTTT.